The following is a T cell receptor (beta chain) sequence with its context. Its antigen remains unidentified. These data come from a study of T cells after yellow fever vaccination. Overall study: Preparing low-cell-number fractions relied on SMART-Seq v4 Ultra Low Input.

CDR1 is DFQATT, CDR2 SNEGSKA, per germline (reference sequence). With 0 bases clipped from V and 5 bases from J, the junction kept 6 bases outside the gene matches. The CDR3 loop spans 14 amino acids. The authors made TCR cDNA by 5'RACE template switching, adding a universal primer site and UMIs. From the 5' RACE reads, TCRdb called clonotypes with MiXCR, one entry per CDR3 protein. Of approximately 580,000 distinct CDR3 sequences listed, roughly 17% are singletons. Study conclusions and caveats: The secondary T-cell response peaked on day 5, not day 15, but was weaker. Subsequent to the booster, the majority of primary-vaccination clones reappeared (roughly 95% CD4, roughly 90% CD8).

The sequencing here drew on PBMCs, taken 5 days after the first yellow fever vaccination. The sequence was collected from a young man who received the YFV17D yellow fever vaccine. The genes are TRBV20-1 and TRBJ2-5; 7 positions match TRBD1. CDR3 protein: CSAREAGGRETQYF. The DNA of the CDR3 is TGCAGTGCTAGAGAGGCAGGGGGTCGTGAGACCCAGTACTTC.